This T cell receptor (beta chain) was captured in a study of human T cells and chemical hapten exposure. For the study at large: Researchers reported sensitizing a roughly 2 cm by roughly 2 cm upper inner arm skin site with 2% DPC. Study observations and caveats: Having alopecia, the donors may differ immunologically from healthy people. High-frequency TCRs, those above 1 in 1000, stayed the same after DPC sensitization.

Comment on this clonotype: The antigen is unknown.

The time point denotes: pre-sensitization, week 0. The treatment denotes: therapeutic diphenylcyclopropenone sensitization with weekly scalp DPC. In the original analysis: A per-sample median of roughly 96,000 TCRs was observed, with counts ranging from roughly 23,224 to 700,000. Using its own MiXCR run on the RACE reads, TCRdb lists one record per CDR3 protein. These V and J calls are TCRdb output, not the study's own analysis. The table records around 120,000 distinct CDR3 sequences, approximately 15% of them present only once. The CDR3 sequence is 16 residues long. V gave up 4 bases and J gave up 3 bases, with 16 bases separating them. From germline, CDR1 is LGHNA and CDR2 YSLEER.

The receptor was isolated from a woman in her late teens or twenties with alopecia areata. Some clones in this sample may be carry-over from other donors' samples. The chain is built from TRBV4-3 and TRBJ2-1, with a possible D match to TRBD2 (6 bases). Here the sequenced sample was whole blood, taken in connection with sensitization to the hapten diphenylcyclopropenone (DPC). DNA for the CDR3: TGCGCCAGCAGCCGGGACTCATATTCGGACTACAATGAGCAGTTCTTC. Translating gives CASSRDSYSDYNEQFF.